This TCR beta chain was captured in a study of siplizumab effects on memory and regulatory T cells. Concerning this clone itself: Its cognate antigen is unknown. The same CDR3 is also encoded by other DNA sequences in this sample.

Sequencing used immunoSEQ multiplex PCR; TCRdb keeps in-frame clones, though not all of them. The sample records about 110,000 clones, roughly 92% being singletons. This CDR3 spans 15 amino acids. Germline assignment: CDR1 KGHSH and CDR2 LQKENI. Losses at the gene ends were 4 bases for V and 4 bases for J; bases not matched to a gene: 7. Overall study findings and caveats: Alloreactive sequences traceable to unstimulated CD4+ memory cells were significantly reduced by siplizumab.

The sample was CD4+ T cells sorted from blood. V and J are TRBV18 and TRBJ1-3, with 7 bases fitting TRBD1. The TCR originated in a human donor in good health. CDR3 protein: CASSRDRVRGNTIYF. The CDR3 DNA is TGTGCCAGCTCACGTGACAGGGTCCGAGGAAACACCATATATTTT.